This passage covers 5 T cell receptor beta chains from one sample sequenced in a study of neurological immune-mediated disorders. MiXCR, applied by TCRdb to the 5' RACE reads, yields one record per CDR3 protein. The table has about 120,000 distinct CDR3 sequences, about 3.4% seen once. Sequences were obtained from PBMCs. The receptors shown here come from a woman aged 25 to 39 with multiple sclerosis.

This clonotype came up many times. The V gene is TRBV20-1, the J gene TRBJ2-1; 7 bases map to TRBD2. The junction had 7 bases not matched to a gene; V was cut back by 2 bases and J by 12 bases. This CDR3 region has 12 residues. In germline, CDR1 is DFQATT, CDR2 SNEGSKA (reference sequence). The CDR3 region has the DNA TGCAGTGCTAGAAGCGGGGAAACAGGGCAGTTCTTC. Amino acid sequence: CSARSGETGQFF.

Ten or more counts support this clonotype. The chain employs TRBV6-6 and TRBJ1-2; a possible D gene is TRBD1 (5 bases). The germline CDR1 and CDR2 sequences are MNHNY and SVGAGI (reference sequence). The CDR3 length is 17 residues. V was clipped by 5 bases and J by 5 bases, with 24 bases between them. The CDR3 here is CASSPSRRGTETYGYTF. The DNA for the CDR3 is TGTGCCAGCAGTCCCTCCAGGAGGGGTACAGAAACATATGGCTACACCTTC.

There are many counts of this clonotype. This CDR3 reads CASSLVPGFNYGYTF. The CDR3 nucleotides read TGTGCCAGCAGCTTAGTTCCGGGATTTAACTATGGCTACACCTTC. This sequence joins TRBV7-8 and TRBJ1-2; unclear D gene. The CDR3 extends over 15 amino acids. The V gene lost 1 base and the J gene lost 1 base, with 10 bases spanning the gap. Per germline, CDR1 SGHVS and CDR2 FQNEAQ.

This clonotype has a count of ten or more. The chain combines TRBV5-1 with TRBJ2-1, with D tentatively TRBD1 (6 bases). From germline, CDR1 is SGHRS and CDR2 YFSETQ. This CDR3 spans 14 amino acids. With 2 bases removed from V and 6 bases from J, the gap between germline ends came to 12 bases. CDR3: CASSLQQGGNEQFF. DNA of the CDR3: TGCGCCAGCAGCTTACAACAGGGCGGCAATGAGCAGTTCTTC.

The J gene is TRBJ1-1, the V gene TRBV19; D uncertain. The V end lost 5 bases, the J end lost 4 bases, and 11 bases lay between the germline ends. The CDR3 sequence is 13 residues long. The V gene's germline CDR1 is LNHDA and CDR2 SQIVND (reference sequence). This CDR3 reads CASSAGSGTEAFF. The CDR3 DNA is TGTGCCAGTAGTGCAGGCTCGGGCACTGAAGCTTTCTTT.